The 8 T cell receptor beta chains in this list originate from one sample, sequenced in a study of blood T cell repertoires in COVID-19. Sequencing used immunoSEQ multiplex PCR; TCRdb keeps in-frame clones, though not all of them. The repertoire holds 230,000 or so clones, with approximately 82% as singletons. Sequenced sample: peripheral blood. These TCRs come from a man aged 35-49 years who had recovered from COVID-19.

The chain joins TRBV12-3 or TRBV12-4 to TRBJ2-7; D might be TRBD1 (5 bases). CDR3 length equals 13 residues. V shed 5 bases and J shed 0 bases, with 8 bases lying between them. CDR3 in amino acids: CASSRQHSYEQYF. CDR3 nucleotides: TGTGCCAGCAGTCGACAGCACTCCTACGAGCAGTACTTC.

This clone turned up a few times. V gene TRBV2 combines with J gene TRBJ2-1; weak D call: TRBD2 (5 bases). The CDR3 sequence is 15 residues long. Per the germline V gene, CDR1 is SNHLY and CDR2 is FYNNEI. V lost 5 bases and J 3 bases, leaving 14 bases between the germline ends. The CDR3 coding sequence is TGTGCCAGCAGTCAAGGGAGACCAATCTACAATGAGCAGTTCTTC. Amino acid sequence: CASSQGRPIYNEQFF.

For the CDR3, the DNA is TGCGCCAGCCAAAGGGGGACATCGGACCTCGAGCAGTACTTC. Translation gives CASQRGTSDLEQYF. The chain links TRBV5-1 to TRBJ2-7; D perhaps matches TRBD1 (6 bases). V shed 7 bases and J shed 6 bases, with 20 bases lying between them. This CDR3 has 14 amino acids. CDR1 is SGHRS, CDR2 YFSETQ, per germline.

The chain joins TRBV3-1 (or the pseudogene TRBV3-2) to TRBJ2-3; D is unresolved. Germline CDR1 and CDR2: LGHDT and YNNKEL (reference sequence). V was pared by 1 base and J by 3 bases, with 5 bases between. CDR3 length equals 13 residues. CDR3 sequence reads: CASSQVRTDTQYF. The CDR3 DNA reads TGTGCCAGCAGCCAAGTGAGGACAGATACGCAGTATTTT.

This clone was found a few times. This rearrangement joins TRBV27 to TRBJ2-5; 9 bases are shared with TRBD1. Germline CDR1 MNHEY, CDR2 SMNVEV (reference sequence). V lost 4 bases and J lost 1; bases outside the gene matches: 1. The CDR3 totals 14 residues. CDR3 protein: CASSSDRGQETQYF. CDR3 DNA sequence: TGTGCCAGCAGTTCGGACAGGGGCCAAGAGACCCAGTACTTC.

The chain is built from TRBV6-5 and TRBJ1-3, with 9 nucleotides matching TRBD1. This CDR3 contains 14 residues. V was clipped by 5 bases and J by 5 bases; unmatched bases: 4. Germline V gene data show CDR1 as MNHEY and CDR2 as SVGAGI. The DNA for the CDR3 is TGTGCCAGCAGTATGGACAGGGGTAGAAACACCATATATTTT. Its protein is CASSMDRGRNTIYF.

This clone was recorded at least ten times. This rearrangement joins TRBV5-4 to TRBJ2-4; 8 nucleotides agree with TRBD2. J lost 6 bases, V lost 4 bases, and 3 bases had no gene match. The CDR3 has 13 residues. Germline CDR1 and CDR2: SGHNT and YYREEE (reference sequence). The CDR3 here is CASSPGLANIQYF. The CDR3, as DNA: TGTGCCAGCAGCCCAGGACTAGCAAACATTCAGTACTTC.

This clone has only a few counts. Other nucleotide sequences from this sample produce the same CDR3. This chain connects TRBV5-4 to TRBJ1-2; perhaps TRBD1 as D (6 bases). The ends were cut back, 2 bases at V and 1 base at J, with 6 bases in the middle. Germline lookup yields CDR1 SGHNT and CDR2 YYREEE (reference sequence). This CDR3 spans 13 amino acids. CDR3 sequence reads: CASSLQGNYGYTF. DNA for the CDR3: TGTGCCAGCAGCTTACAGGGTAACTATGGCTACACCTTC.